A selection of T cell receptor beta chains follows, all from one sample in a study of shared clonotypes between healthy human individuals. Measured with immunoSEQ multiplex PCR; TCRdb has only the in-frame clones, and not every one. Of fewer than 550,000 clones listed, roughly 85% are singletons. Sample: PBMCs. Every receptor here comes from a woman in her thirties or forties in good health. Some clones in this sample may be carry-over from other donors' samples. CDR3s include the opening cysteine and the closing phenylalanine or tryptophan. The D gene is left open where the match is weak. Not all rows give a size; the values are once, few, many and, for expanded clones, a class.

j_call v_call clone_size d_call cdr3_aa cdr3_nt
TRBJ2-2 TRBV11-2 once TRBD1 CASSRDRGTGELFF TGTGCCAGCAGCCGGGACAGGGGCACCGGGGAGCTGTTTTTT
TRBJ1-5 TRBV30 - - CAWSGRFNQPQHF TGTGCCTGGAGTGGAAGGTTCAATCAGCCCCAGCATTTT
TRBJ1-1 TRBV5-4 once - CASSAAMGGEAFF TGTGCCAGCAGCGCAGCCATGGGAGGTGAAGCTTTCTTT
TRBJ1-2 TRBV28 - TRBD1 CASSLAGGYGYTF TGTGCCAGCAGTCTAGCAGGGGGCTATGGCTACACCTTC
TRBJ1-5 TRBV19 - - CASSIRGFNQPQHF TGTGCCAGTAGTATTAGGGGGTTCAATCAGCCCCAGCATTTT
TRBJ2-2 TRBV19 - - CASSTGRGTGELFF TGTGCCAGTAGTACGGGGCGCGGGACCGGGGAGCTGTTTTTT
TRBJ2-1 TRBV5-6 - - CASSLVHPPLNEQFF TGTGCCAGCAGCTTGGTTCACCCACCCCTCAATGAGCAGTTCTTC
TRBJ2-2 TRBV18 - TRBD1 CASSPGQGSTGELFF TGTGCCAGCTCACCGGGACAGGGGAGTACCGGGGAGCTGTTTTTT
TRBJ1-5 TRBV2 - - CASSERVGNQPQHF TGTGCCAGCAGTGAGAGGGTGGGCAATCAGCCCCAGCATTTT
TRBJ1-2 TRBV7-6 - - CASSLEGGIYGYTF TGTGCCAGCAGCTTAGAGGGGGGCATCTATGGCTACACCTTC
TRBJ2-5 TRBV6-4 - TRBD1 CASSPTGTQETQYF TGTGCCAGCAGCCCGACAGGGACCCAAGAGACCCAGTACTTC
TRBJ2-3 TRBV18 - - CASSPGGTDTQYF TGTGCCAGCTCACCAGGGGGCACAGATACGCAGTATTTT
TRBJ2-2 TRBV29-1 - TRBD2 CSVGLAGVAGELFF TGCAGCGTTGGATTAGCGGGTGTAGCCGGGGAGCTGTTTTTT
TRBJ2-7 TRBV28 - - CASSKGVVNEQYF TGTGCCAGCAGCAAGGGGGTTGTCAACGAGCAGTACTTC
TRBJ1-1 TRBV9 many TRBD1 CASSQQGYTEAFF TGTGCCAGCAGCCAACAGGGGTACACTGAAGCTTTCTTT
TRBJ2-7 TRBV5-4 - TRBD2 CASSVTSGSYEQYF TGTGCCAGCAGTGTCACTAGCGGGAGCTACGAGCAGTACTTC
TRBJ1-3 TRBV2 - - CASKKGTGNTIYF TGTGCCAGCAAAAAGGGGACTGGAAACACCATATATTTT
TRBJ2-7 TRBV4-2 - - CASSQGDEQYF TGTGCCAGCAGCCAAGGTGACGAGCAGTACTTC
TRBJ2-3 TRBV10-3 - - CAIGRDSHTDTQYF TGTGCCATCGGGCGGGACAGTCACACAGATACGCAGTATTTT
TRBJ1-2 TRBV7-9 - TRBD1 CASSRAGTDYGYTF TGTGCCAGCAGCCGGGCTGGGACAGACTATGGCTACACCTTC
TRBJ1-1 TRBV7-9 - - CASSASWAVGTEAFF TGTGCCAGCAGCGCCTCGTGGGCGGTGGGCACTGAAGCTTTCTTT
TRBJ2-1 TRBV6-4 - TRBD2 CASSDSSGSGSPNEQFF TGTGCCAGCAGTGACTCGAGTGGTAGCGGGAGCCCCAATGAGCAGTTCTTC
TRBJ2-7 TRBV6-6 - - CASSYGTQAGREQYF TGTGCCAGCAGTTACGGGACCCAGGCGGGTCGGGAGCAGTACTTC
TRBJ1-4 TRBV18 - TRBD1 CASSPRQGAGEKLFF TGTGCCAGCTCCCCGAGACAGGGGGCCGGTGAAAAACTGTTTTTT
TRBJ1-2 TRBV28 many TRBD1 CASSPRDSSNYGYTF TGTGCCAGCAGTCCTCGGGACAGCTCTAACTATGGCTACACCTTC
TRBJ1-2 TRBV18 - - CASSLSAGEPNYGYTF TGTGCCAGCTCACTCTCTGCCGGGGAGCCTAACTATGGCTACACCTTC
TRBJ2-1 TRBV28 - TRBD1 CASSLYGDRDYNEQFF TGTGCCAGCAGTTTATATGGGGACAGGGACTACAATGAGCAGTTCTTC
TRBJ1-2 TRBV6-1 - TRBD1 CASRAGQKDYGYTF TGTGCCAGCAGAGCGGGACAGAAAGATTATGGCTACACCTTC
TRBJ2-3 TRBV7-3 - - CASSLIPSTDTQYF TGTGCCAGCAGCTTAATTCCGAGCACAGATACGCAGTATTTT
TRBJ2-1 TRBV11-2 - TRBD2 CASSPQLAGGGEQFF TGTGCCAGCAGCCCCCAACTAGCGGGAGGGGGTGAGCAGTTCTTC
TRBJ2-1 TRBV7-8 - - CASSLHLSSYNEQFF TGTGCCAGCAGCTTACATCTGAGCTCCTACAATGAGCAGTTCTTC
TRBJ2-3 TRBV9 - - CASSVVKTDTQYF TGTGCCAGCAGCGTAGTTAAGACAGATACGCAGTATTTT
TRBJ2-5 TRBV28 - - CASSFGAGGETQYF TGTGCCAGCAGTTTTGGGGCTGGGGGAGAGACCCAGTACTTC
TRBJ2-7 TRBV6-5 - TRBD2 CASSYRGGYEQYF TGTGCCAGCAGTTACCGGGGGGGCTACGAGCAGTACTTC
TRBJ2-2 TRBV5-1 - - CASSIRSGELFF TGCGCCAGCAGCATCAGGTCGGGGGAGCTGTTTTTT
TRBJ2-3 TRBV4-1 - TRBD1 CASSQWGQGKDTQYF TGCGCCAGCAGCCAATGGGGACAGGGGAAAGATACGCAGTATTTT
TRBJ1-1 TRBV6-5 - - CASRTATEAFF TGTGCCAGCAGAACTGCCACTGAAGCTTTCTTT
TRBJ1-4 TRBV7-2 - - CASSHAADSMIF TGTGCCAGCAGCCACGCCGCGGACAGTATGATTTTT
TRBJ1-1 TRBV28 - - CASSLANTEAFF TGTGCCAGCAGTTTAGCGAACACTGAAGCTTTCTTT
TRBJ2-5 TRBV11-2 - - CASSLYRSGEGGWETQYF TGTGCCAGCAGTCTCTACCGGAGTGGAGAGGGGGGTTGGGAGACCCAGTACTTC
TRBJ1-4 TRBV19 - TRBD1 CASSMGVTGQKLFF TGTGCCAGTAGTATGGGGGTGACAGGGCAAAAACTGTTTTTT
TRBJ1-3 TRBV5-1 - - CASSSGLGGNTIYF TGCGCCAGCAGCTCTGGTCTCGGAGGAAACACCATATATTTT
TRBJ1-2 TRBV7-9 - - CASSDIRVGGYTF TGTGCCAGCAGCGACATTAGAGTAGGTGGCTACACCTTC
TRBJ2-2 TRBV5-1 once - CASSLSPVNTGELFF TGCGCCAGCAGCTTGAGCCCGGTGAACACCGGGGAGCTGTTTTTT
TRBJ1-1 TRBV9 once - CASSQPLGGEDTEAFF TGTGCCAGCAGCCAACCCTTGGGGGGAGAGGACACTGAAGCTTTCTTT
TRBJ1-4 TRBV5-4 - - CAVGGKLFF TGTGCGGTGGGTGGAAAACTGTTTTTT
TRBJ2-5 TRBV14 - TRBD2 CASSQGTSGRATTYGQYF TGTGCCAGCAGCCAAGGGACTAGCGGGAGGGCCACCACTTATGGCCAGTACTTC
TRBJ1-2 TRBV28 - - CASSPARGYTF TGTGCCAGCAGCCCTGCGAGGGGCTACACCTTC
TRBJ1-2 TRBV2 - - CASTRDIGARGYTF TGTGCCAGCACTAGGGACATCGGGGCGCGGGGCTACACCTTC
TRBJ2-2 TRBV7-2 - TRBD2 CASSFSAGTSGNTGELFF TGTGCCAGCAGCTTCTCCGCCGGGACTAGCGGTAACACCGGGGAGCTGTTTTTT
TRBJ2-2 TRBV6-4 - TRBD2 CASTDTSGDGTGELFF TGTGCCAGCACGGATACTAGCGGAGATGGGACCGGGGAGCTGTTTTTT
TRBJ1-5 TRBV7-2 few - CASSLVANSNQPQHF TGTGCCAGCAGCTTAGTGGCGAATAGCAATCAGCCCCAGCATTTT
TRBJ2-7 TRBV9 - TRBD1 CASSGDRSSYEQYF TGTGCCAGCAGCGGGGACAGGAGCTCCTACGAGCAGTACTTC